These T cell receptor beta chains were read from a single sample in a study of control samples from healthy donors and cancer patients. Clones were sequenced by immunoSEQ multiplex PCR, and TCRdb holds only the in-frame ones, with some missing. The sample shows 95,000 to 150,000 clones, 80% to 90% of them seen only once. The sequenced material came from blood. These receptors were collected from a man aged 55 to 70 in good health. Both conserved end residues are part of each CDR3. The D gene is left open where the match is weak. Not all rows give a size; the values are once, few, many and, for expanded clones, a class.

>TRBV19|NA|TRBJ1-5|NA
TGTGCCAGTAGAACTGGGGGGACCCTCGGCAATCAGCCCCAGCATTTT
CASRTGGTLGNQPQHF
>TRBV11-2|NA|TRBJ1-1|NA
TGTGCCAGCAGCTATTCGACAGTAGGGAACACTGAAGCTTTCTTT
CASSYSTVGNTEAFF
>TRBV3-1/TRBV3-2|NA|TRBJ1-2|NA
TGTGCCAGCAGCCAAGACATCGGTGGCTACACCTTC
CASSQDIGGYTF
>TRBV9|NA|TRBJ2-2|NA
TGTGCCAGCAGCGTAGGAGGACTCTCGAACACCGGGGAGCTGTTTTTT
CASSVGGLSNTGELFF
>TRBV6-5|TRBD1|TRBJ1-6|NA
TGTGCCAGCAAGGGACAGGGGGCAATTTCACCCCTCCACTTT
CASKGQGAISPLHF
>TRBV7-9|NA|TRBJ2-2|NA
TGTGCCAGCAGCTTGAGAGAGAACACCGGGGAGCTGTTTTTT
CASSLRENTGELFF
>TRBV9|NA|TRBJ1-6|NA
TGTGCCAGCAGCGTAGTTCCGGGAGCAGGTTCACCCCTCCACTTT
CASSVVPGAGSPLHF
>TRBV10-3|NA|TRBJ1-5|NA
TGTGCCATCAGGCGGGGAGGGGGGAATCAGCCCCAGCATTTT
CAIRRGGGNQPQHF
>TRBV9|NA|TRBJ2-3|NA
TGTGCCAGCAGCGTAGTTCCTGACCAAGGAGGTACGCAGTATTTT
CASSVVPDQGGTQYF
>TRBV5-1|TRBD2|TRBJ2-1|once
TGCGCCAGCAGCCCCTTAGGTGGGGAGGGGAATGAGCAGTTCTTC
CASSPLGGEGNEQFF
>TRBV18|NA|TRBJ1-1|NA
TGTGCCAGCGACGAGGGAAGCCCTGAAGCTTTCTTT
CASDEGSPEAFF
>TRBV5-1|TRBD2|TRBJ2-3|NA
TGCGCCAGCAGCTTGACTAGCGGGAATCCAGGAGATACGCAGTATTTT
CASSLTSGNPGDTQYF
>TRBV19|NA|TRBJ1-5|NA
TGTGCTCACCACAGGGATCAGCCCCAGCATTTT
CAHHRDQPQHF
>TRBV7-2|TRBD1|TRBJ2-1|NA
TGTGCCAGCAGCTTAGGGCTTATGGGACAGGGGTATGAGCAGTTCTTC
CASSLGLMGQGYEQFF
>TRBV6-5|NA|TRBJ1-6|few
TGTGCCAGCAGTTACGAAGGTTCACCCCTCCACTTT
CASSYEGSPLHF
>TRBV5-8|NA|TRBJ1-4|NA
TGTGCCAGCAGCAGAGGGGACCCAACTAATGAAAAACTGTTTTTT
CASSRGDPTNEKLFF
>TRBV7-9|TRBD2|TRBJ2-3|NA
TGTGCCAGCAGCTTACTGCGGGAGGGGGCAATAAGCACAGATACGCAGTATTTT
CASSLLREGAISTDTQYF
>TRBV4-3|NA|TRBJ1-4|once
TGCGCCAGCAGCCAAGAGAGCCGGGACACCTATAATGAAAAACTGTTTTTT
CASSQESRDTYNEKLFF
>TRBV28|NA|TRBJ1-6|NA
TGTGCCAGCAGTTATAATTCACCCCTCCACTTT
CASSYNSPLHF
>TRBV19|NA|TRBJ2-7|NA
TGTGCCAGTAGTATCTTTGGCGGGGGCCACGAGCAGTACTTC
CASSIFGGGHEQYF
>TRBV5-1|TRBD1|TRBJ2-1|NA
TGCGCCAGCAGCTCCCTAGGACAGGGGGCCTACAATGAGCAGTTCTTC
CASSSLGQGAYNEQFF
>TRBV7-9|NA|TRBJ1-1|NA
TGTGCCGGGAGTGTTCAGGGATTAATGAACACTGAAGCTTTCTTT
CAGSVQGLMNTEAFF
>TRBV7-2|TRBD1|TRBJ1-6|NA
TGTGCCAGCAGAGCCGGGACAGGGGCGAATTCACCCCTCCACTTT
CASRAGTGANSPLHF
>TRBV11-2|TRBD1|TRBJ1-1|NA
TGTGCCAGCTGGGGACAGGGGGTCACTGAAGCTTTCTTT
CASWGQGVTEAFF
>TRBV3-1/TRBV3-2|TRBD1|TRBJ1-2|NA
TGTGCCAGCAGGGACAGGGGAAGGGAATCGGGTAGCTACACCTTC
CASRDRGRESGSYTF
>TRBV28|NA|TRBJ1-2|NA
TGTGCCAGCAGCCGACCGGGACGGATGTATGGCTACACCTTC
CASSRPGRMYGYTF
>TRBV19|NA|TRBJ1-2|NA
TGTGCCAGTAAGTCACAGGAGCTAGCTAACTATGGCTACACCTTC
CASKSQELANYGYTF
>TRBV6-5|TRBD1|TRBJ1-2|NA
TGTGCCAGCACCGGACAGGGGGTAACGGACGGCTACACCTTC
CASTGQGVTDGYTF
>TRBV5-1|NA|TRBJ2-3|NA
TGCGCCAGCAGCCCCGACGGAATGAACACAGATACGCAGTATTTT
CASSPDGMNTDTQYF
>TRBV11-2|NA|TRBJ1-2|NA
TGTGCCAGCAGCCCCCTAGGGGTCGGCTACACCTTC
CASSPLGVGYTF
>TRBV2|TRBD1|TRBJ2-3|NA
TGTGCCAGCAGCGGACAGGGGGCGATAGATACGCAGTATTTT
CASSGQGAIDTQYF
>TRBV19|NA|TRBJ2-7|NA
TGTGCCAGTAGTATAGGCGGGCTGAACGAGCAGTACTTC
CASSIGGLNEQYF
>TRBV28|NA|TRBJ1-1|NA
TGTGCCAGCAGTTCAGTTGGTGTGAGGGGTGAAGCTTTCTTT
CASSSVGVRGEAFF
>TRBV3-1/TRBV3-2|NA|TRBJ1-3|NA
TGTGCCAGCAGGGCCGGGACGGCGGGAAACACCATATATTTT
CASRAGTAGNTIYF
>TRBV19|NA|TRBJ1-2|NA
TGTGCCAGTAGTATTAGGGGGTTACCCCCGGATGGCTACACCTTC
CASSIRGLPPDGYTF
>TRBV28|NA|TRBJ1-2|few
TGTGCCAGCAGGCGGGGGACGGGAGGCTACACCTTC
CASRRGTGGYTF
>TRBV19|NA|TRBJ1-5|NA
TGTGCCAGTAGTATTCAGGTCAGCAATCAGCCCCAGCATTTT
CASSIQVSNQPQHF
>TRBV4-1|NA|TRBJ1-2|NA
TGCGCCAGCAGCCCGGGACACGGACCTATCTATGGCTACACCTTC
CASSPGHGPIYGYTF
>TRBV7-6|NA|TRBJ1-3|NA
TGTGCCAGCAGCTTACGGCCCGGGGGGGTTGGTGGAAACACCATATATTTT
CASSLRPGGVGGNTIYF
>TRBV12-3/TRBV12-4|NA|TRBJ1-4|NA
TGTGCCAGCAGCCGGGCCTCTAATGAAAAACTGTTTTTT
CASSRASNEKLFF
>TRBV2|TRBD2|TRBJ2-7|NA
TGTGCCAGCAGTGAAAGGCTAGCGGGGCGGTTATCCTACGAGCAGTACTTC
CASSERLAGRLSYEQYF
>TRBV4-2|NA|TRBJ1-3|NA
TGTGCCAGCAGCCAAGATCGGGGGGTAGGAAACACCATATATTTT
CASSQDRGVGNTIYF
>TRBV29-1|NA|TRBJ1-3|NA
TGCAGCGTTGAAGGGGCCGGAAACACCATATATTTT
CSVEGAGNTIYF
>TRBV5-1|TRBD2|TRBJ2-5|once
TGCGCCAGCAGCTGGGGACTACCTTCTGGGGAGACCCAGTACTTC
CASSWGLPSGETQYF
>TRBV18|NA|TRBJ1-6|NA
TGTGCCAGCTCACCCCTTTCACCCGGGGATTCACCCCTCCACTTT
CASSPLSPGDSPLHF
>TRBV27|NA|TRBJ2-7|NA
TGTGCCAGCAGTCGCCCCGGGACAACGTCCTACGAGCAGTACTTC
CASSRPGTTSYEQYF
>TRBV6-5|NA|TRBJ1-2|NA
TGTGCCAGCAGTCGAACCCCGGGGATCATAGGTGGCTACACCTTC
CASSRTPGIIGGYTF
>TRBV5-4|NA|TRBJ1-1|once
TGTGCCAGCAGCTCGCCAGACCGTCTCCGTGAAGCTTTCTTT
CASSSPDRLREAFF
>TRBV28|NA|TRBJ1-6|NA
TGTGCCAGCAGTTCCCGGGGGGGGAATTCACCCCTCCACTTT
CASSSRGGNSPLHF
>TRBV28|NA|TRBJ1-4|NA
TGTGCCAGCAAGAGAGGAGGAGACGAAAAACTGTTTTTT
CASKRGGDEKLFF
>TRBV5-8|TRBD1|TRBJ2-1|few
TGTGCCAGCAGCTTAACAGGGGGCAATGAGCAGTTCTTC
CASSLTGGNEQFF
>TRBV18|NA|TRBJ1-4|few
TGTGCCAGCTCCCCCGGGATTAATGAAAAACTGTTTTTT
CASSPGINEKLFF
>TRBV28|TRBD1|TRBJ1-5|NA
TGTGCCAGCAGTTTACCCCGGACAGGGTATCGCAATCAGCCCCAGCATTTT
CASSLPRTGYRNQPQHF
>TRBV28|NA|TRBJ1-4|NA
TGTGCCAGCAGTTTACTCAGGGCAACTAATGAAAAACTGTTTTTT
CASSLLRATNEKLFF
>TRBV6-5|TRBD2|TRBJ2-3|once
TGTGCCAGCAGCGAGGGACTAGCGGGGGTGGATACGCAGTATTTT
CASSEGLAGVDTQYF
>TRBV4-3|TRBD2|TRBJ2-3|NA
TGCGCCAGCAGCCGAGAACTAGCGGGGGCCACAGATACGCAGTATTTT
CASSRELAGATDTQYF
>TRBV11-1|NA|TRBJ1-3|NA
TGTGCCAGCAGCTCACCCCTTGACGACACCATATATTTT
CASSSPLDDTIYF
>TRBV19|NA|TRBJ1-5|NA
TGTGCCAGTAGCGAGGGGGGTTCAGGCAATCAGCCCCAGCATTTT
CASSEGGSGNQPQHF
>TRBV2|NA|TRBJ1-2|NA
TGTGCCAGCAGTGAGGACAGATTACGCTATGGCTACACCTTC
CASSEDRLRYGYTF